This T cell receptor (beta chain) was sequenced for a study of CD8 T cells in Susac syndrome. Study as a whole: Patients with Susac syndrome were therapy-naive, on corticosteroids, or on intravenous immunoglobulin alone at blood draw.

The germline gives CDR1 SGHRS, CDR2 YFSETQ. With 5 bases clipped from V and 4 bases from J, the junction kept 4 bases outside the gene matches. The CDR3 sequence is 13 residues long. About 0.5 to 1 ug RNA was reverse transcribed with random hexamers. TCRdb fed the immunoSEQ multiplex PCR reads into MiXCR, producing one record per CDR3 protein. In the table there are some 150,000 distinct CDR3 sequences, more than 90% of which are singletons. The sample was CD4+ T cells from PBMCs. The rearrangement links TRBV5-1 to TRBJ2-3, with TRBD2 identical over 7 bases. The receptor's source is a human donor with Susac syndrome. CDR3 sequence: CASRPAGADTQYF. Here the CDR3 DNA reads TGCGCCAGCAGACCTGCGGGAGCAGATACGCAGTATTTT.